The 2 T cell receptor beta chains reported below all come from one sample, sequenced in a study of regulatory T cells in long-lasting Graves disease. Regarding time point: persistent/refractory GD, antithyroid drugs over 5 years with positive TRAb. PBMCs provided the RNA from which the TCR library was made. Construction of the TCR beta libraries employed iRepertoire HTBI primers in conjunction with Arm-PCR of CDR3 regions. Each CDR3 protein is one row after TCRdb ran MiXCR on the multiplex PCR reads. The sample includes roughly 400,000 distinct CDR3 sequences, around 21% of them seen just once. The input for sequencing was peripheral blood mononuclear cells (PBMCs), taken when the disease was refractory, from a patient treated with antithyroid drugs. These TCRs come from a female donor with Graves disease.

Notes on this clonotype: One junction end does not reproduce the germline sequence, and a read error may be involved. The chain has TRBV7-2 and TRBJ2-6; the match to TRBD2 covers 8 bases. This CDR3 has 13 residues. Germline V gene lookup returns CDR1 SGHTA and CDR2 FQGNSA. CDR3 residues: CASSLGPGGGEIF. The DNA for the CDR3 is TGTGCCAGCAGCTTAGGCCCCGGGGGGGGAGAGATCTTC.

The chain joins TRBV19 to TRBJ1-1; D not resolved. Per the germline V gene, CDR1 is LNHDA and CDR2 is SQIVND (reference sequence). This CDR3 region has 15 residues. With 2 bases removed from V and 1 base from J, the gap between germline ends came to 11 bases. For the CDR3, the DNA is TGTGCCAGTAGTATAAGCGACACCTCGAACACTGAAGCTTTCTTT. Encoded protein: CASSISDTSNTEAFF.